This TCR beta chain was found in a study of human T cells and chemical hapten exposure. Whole-study findings and limits: Versus controls, significantly more large CDR3 similarity clusters arose from expanded TCRs.

Individual cDNA molecules received unique molecular identifiers in the library. TCRdb reanalysed the RACE reads using MiXCR and keeps one entry per CDR3 protein. The repertoire holds fewer than 500,000 distinct CDR3 sequences, with roughly 4.8% as singletons. The time point denotes: patch test 1, 2 weeks after DPC sensitization. Treatment of the sample: therapeutic diphenylcyclopropenone sensitization with weekly scalp DPC. Notes on this clonotype: Its antigen is as yet unknown.

This receptor was identified in a woman between 45 and 60 years old with alopecia areata. Some clones in this sample may be carry-over from other donors' samples. The specimen comprised whole blood, sampled in connection with sensitization to the hapten diphenylcyclopropenone (DPC).

The CDR3 spells CSVDTGKGYTF. CDR3 in DNA: TGCAGCGTTGATACAGGGAAGGGCTACACCTTC. The chain uses TRBV29-1 and TRBJ1-2; D may be TRBD1 (6 bases). Trimming cost V 3 bases and J 8 bases, with 10 bases left between them. Per the germline V gene, CDR1 is SQVTM and CDR2 is ANQGSEA. The CDR3 is 11 amino acids.